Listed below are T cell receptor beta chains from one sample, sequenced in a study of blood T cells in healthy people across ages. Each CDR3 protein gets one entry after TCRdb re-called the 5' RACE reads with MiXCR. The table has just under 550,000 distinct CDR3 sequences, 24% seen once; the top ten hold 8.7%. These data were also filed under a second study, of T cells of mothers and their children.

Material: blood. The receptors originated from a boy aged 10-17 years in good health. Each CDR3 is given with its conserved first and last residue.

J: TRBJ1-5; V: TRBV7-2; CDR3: CASSLEGLGNNQPQHF
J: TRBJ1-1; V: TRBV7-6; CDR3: CASSLGRNRGGTNTEAFF
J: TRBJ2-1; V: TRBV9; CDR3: CASSVAGSGRGNEQFF
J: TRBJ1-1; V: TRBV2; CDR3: CAIDGLMNTEAFF
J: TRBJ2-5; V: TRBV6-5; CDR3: CASSGLVQETQYF
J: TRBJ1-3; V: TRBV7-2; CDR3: CASSLDPGGSGNTIYF
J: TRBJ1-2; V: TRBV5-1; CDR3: CASSLEVNYGYTF
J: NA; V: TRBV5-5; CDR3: CASSFVASGSYEQYF
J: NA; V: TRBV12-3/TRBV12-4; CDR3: CASSLAKGLAGSYEQYF
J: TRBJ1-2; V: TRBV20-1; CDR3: CSARVDSILYGYTF
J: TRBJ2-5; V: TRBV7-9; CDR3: CASSQSGTSGYQETQYF
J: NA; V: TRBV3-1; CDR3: CGSRMTGGVYEQYF
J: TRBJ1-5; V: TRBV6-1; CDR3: CASRATTGGFNQPQHF
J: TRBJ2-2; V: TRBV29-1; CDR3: CSVETDGELFF
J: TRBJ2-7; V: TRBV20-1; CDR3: CSLPRSSYEQYF
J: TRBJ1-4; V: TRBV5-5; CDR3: CASSARVGNEKLFF
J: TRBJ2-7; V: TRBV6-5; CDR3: CASSYLGGQNSEQYF
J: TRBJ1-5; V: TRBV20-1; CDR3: CSARSDRENQPQHF
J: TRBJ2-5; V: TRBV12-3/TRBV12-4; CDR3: CASSLATGQGGETQYF
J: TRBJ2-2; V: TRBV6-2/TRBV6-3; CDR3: CASSSGQGHTGELFF
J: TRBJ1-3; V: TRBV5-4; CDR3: CASSQDRATGNTIYF
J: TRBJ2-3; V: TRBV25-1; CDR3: CASSQNPPDTQYF
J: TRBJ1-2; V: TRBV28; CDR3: CASTPGRFYGYTF
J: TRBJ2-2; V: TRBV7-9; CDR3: CASSLHPGELFF
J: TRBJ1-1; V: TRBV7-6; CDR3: CASSLAVGPAFEAFF
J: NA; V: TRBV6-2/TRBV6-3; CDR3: CTSSTGLAGPNEQFF
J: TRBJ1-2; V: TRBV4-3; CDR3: CASSQRGGTGADGYTF
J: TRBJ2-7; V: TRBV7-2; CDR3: CASSPSTGRSYEQYF
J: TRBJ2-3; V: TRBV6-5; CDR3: CASSSTGKVTDTQYF
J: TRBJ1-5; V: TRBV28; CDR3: CASSFPTGVQPQHF
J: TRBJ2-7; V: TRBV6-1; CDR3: CASSEPQGIAYEQYF
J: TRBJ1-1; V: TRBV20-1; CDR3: CSAREWGGGTEAFF
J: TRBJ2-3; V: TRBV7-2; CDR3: CASSPPRRGARDTQYF
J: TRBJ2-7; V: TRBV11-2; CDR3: CASSLEIWDEQYF
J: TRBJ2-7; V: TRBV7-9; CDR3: CASSFSSASYEQYF
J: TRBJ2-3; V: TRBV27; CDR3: CASSFLSHSTDTQYF
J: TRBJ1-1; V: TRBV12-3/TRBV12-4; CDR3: CASSLRTVAFF
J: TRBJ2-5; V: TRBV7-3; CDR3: CASSLNRERTQYF
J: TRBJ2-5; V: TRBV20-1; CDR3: CSARLAGSGRETQYF
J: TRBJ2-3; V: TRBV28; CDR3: CASSPRAWTSGKFRTDTQYF
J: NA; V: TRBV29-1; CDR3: CSVVLAYSYEQYF
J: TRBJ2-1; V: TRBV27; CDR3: CASSFGSGRAFNEQFF
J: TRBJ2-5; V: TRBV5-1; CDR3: CASSSGTSGGEETQYF
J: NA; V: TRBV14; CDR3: CASSQGLDPGEAEQFF
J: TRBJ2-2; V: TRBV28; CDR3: CASSFFLLAESTGELFF
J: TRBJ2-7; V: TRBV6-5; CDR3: CASSRGRRPYEQYF
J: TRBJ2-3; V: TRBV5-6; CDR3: CASSLTVSTDTQYF
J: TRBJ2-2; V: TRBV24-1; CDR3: CATSDMDSNTGELFF
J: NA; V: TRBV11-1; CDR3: CASSSSSGGAIGVGYNEQFF
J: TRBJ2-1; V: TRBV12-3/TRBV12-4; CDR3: CASSLGQVNEQFF
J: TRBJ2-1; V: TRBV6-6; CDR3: CASSYEAQDEQFF
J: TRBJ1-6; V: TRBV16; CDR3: CASSPIQGGRISYNSPLHF
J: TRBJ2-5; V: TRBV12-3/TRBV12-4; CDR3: CASSFQGGGETQYF
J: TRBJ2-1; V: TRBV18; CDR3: CASSPGTGRTSGAYNEQFF
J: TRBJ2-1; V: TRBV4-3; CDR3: CASSQSPTSGRGNEQFF
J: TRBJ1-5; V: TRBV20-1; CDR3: CSAVTGGGGGQPQHF